This T cell receptor (beta chain) appears in the sequencing data of a study of T cell responses to AZD1222 COVID-19 vaccine. The table came from immunoSEQ multiplex PCR; TCRdb's copy has only in-frame clones and leaves some out. Here the sample spans approximately 150,000 clones, approximately 90% being singletons. Both about-4-week and about-12-week second-dose recipients were combined. Notes on this clone: Its antigen remains unidentified.

Points from the study as a whole: When two AZD1222 doses had been given, Spike-specific TCR breadth and depth rose. Close to half of spike-specific TCRs reportedly recognize unmutated variant regions.

From germline, CDR1 is LGHDT and CDR2 YNNKEL (reference sequence). V dropped 6 bases and J dropped 5 bases, with 10 bases sitting between them. The CDR3 has 13 amino acids. The sample was peripheral blood, taken 28 days after the second AZD1222 dose. The clonotype originates from an adult who received the AZD1222 COVID-19 vaccine. V gene TRBV3-1 (or the pseudogene TRBV3-2) combines with J gene TRBJ2-2; weak D call: TRBD1 (5 bases). Written as DNA, the CDR3 is TGTGCCAGCAGATTGCAGGGAACCGGGGAGCTGTTTTTT. This sequence encodes CASRLQGTGELFF.